This T cell receptor beta chain was identified in a study of technical replicates of blood from a few donors (dated by TCRdb to about 2017). A note on this clone: The target of this receptor is not known. Nothing much larger sits one base from this clone, and base qualities are not available.

CDR1 and CDR2, per the germline V gene, are MGHDK and SYGVNS. The CDR3 starts with the cysteine, ends with the phenylalanine, and has 15 residues. Kept here is only the CDR3 DNA, which spans 45 bases and is read in frame from base 1. Unmatched junction bases come to 5, with V trimmed by 5 bases and J by 4 bases. Receptor amplification or capture employed the immunoSEQ multiplex PCR assay. In its TCRdb copy, this immuneACCESS table keeps in-frame sequences only and misses some clones. Where compared with another copy, unresolved V genes explain less than half of these, and the others have no known cause. This sample has about 74,000 clones in its table, and approximately 95% of those were observed once. The top ten clones comprise roughly 0.26% of the sample.

The specimen sequenced was T cells isolated from PBMCs. This sequence uses TRBV25-1 and TRBJ2-2, and TRBD2 matches 9 of the central bases. The clonotype originates from a human donor in good health. Here the CDR3 is given as CASSKGAGGTGELFF. The DNA is as follows: TGTGCCAGCAGTAAAGGAGCGGGGGGCACCGGGGAGCTGTTTTTT.